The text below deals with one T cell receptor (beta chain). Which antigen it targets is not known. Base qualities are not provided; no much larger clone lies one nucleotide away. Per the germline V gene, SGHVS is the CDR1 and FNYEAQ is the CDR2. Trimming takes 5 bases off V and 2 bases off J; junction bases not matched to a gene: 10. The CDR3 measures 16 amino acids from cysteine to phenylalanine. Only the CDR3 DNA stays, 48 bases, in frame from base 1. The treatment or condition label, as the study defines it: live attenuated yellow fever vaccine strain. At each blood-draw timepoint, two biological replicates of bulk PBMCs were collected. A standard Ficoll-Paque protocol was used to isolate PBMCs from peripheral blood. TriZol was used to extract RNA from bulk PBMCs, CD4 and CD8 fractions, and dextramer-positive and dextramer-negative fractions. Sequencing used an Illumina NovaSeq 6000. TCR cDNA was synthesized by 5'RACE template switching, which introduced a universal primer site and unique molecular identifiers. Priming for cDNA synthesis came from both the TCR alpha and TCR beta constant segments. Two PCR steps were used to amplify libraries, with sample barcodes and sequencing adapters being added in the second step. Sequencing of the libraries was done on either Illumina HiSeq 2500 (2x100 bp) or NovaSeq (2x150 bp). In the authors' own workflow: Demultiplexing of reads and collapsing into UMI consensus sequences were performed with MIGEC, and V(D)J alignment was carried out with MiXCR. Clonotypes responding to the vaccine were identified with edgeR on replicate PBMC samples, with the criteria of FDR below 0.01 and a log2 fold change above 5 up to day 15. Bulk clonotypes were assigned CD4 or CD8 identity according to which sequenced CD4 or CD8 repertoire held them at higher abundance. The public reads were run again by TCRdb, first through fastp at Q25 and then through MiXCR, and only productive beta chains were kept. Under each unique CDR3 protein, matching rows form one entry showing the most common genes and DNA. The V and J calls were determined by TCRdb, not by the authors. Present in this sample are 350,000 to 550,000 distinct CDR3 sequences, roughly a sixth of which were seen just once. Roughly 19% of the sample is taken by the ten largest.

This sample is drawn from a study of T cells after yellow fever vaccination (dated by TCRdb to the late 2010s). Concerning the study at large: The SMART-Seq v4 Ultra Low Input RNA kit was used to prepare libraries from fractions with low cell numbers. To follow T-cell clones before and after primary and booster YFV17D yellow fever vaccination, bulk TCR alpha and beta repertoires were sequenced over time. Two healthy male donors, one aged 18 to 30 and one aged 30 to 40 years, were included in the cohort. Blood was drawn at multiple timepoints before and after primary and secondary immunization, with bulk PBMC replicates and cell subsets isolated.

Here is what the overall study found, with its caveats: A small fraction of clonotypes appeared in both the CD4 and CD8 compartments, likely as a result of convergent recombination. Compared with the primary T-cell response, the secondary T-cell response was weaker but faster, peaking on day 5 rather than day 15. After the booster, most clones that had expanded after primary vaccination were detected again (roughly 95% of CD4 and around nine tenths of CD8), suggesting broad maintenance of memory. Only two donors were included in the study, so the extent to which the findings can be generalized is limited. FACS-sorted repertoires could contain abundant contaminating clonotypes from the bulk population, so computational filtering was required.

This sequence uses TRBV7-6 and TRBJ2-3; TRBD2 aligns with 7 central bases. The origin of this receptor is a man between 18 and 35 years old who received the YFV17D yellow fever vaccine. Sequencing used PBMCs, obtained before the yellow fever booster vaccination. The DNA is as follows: TGTGCCAGCAGCCTCCTGAGCGGGGATCTCACAGATACGCAGTATTTT. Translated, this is CASSLLSGDLTDTQYF. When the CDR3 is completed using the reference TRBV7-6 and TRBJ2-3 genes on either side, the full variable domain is GAGVSQSPRYKVTKRGQDVALRCDPISGHVSLYWYRQALGQGPEFLTYFNYEAQQDKSGLPNDRFSAERPEGSISTLTIQRTEQRDSAMYRCASSLLSGDLTDTQYFGPGTRLTVL.